Each of the 16 T cell receptor beta chains below was sequenced from the same sample in a study of blood T cell repertoires in COVID-19. Only in-frame clones appear in the TCRdb table, and some are missing; sequencing was by immunoSEQ multiplex PCR. The sample comprises 25,000 to 30,000 clones, about two thirds of which are singletons, and roughly 21% rests with the top ten. Sequenced sample: peripheral blood. All receptors come from a boy younger than 10 with active or convalescent COVID-19.

The J gene is TRBJ1-5, the V gene TRBV19, with TRBD1 as a possible D gene (6 bases). CDR1 and CDR2 (germline): LNHDA, SQIVND (reference sequence). The V and J ends lost 2 bases and 7 bases respectively, with 24 bases between them. The CDR3 runs 18 residues. The CDR3 is CASSIRVSGNREWQPQHF. CDR3 bases: TGTGCCAGTAGTATAAGAGTAAGTGGGAACAGGGAATGGCAGCCCCAGCATTTT.

This rearrangement joins TRBV29-1 to TRBJ2-1; perhaps TRBD2 as D (5 bases). Per germline, CDR1 SQVTM and CDR2 ANQGSEA. V dropped 4 bases and J dropped 10 bases, with 11 bases sitting between them. The CDR3 totals 11 residues. CDR3 region: CSVGRGLEQFF. CDR3 DNA sequence: TGCAGCGTTGGCCGGGGTTTGGAGCAGTTCTTC.

This clone was picked up one time. This sequence joins TRBV11-2 and TRBJ2-5; a weak D match, TRBD2 (5 bases). The CDR3 contains 14 residues. Germline V gives CDR1 SGHAT, CDR2 FQNNGV. V lost 1 base and J lost 5, with 11 bases in between. DNA for the CDR3: TGTGCCAGCAGCTTAGGGCGGGCTTGGGAGACCCAGTACTTC. It translates to CASSLGRAWETQYF. Drawing the rest from reference TRBV11-2 and TRBJ2-5, the complete variable domain is EAGVAQSPRYKIIEKRQSVAFWCNPISGHATLYWYQQILGQGPKLLIQFQNNGVVDDSQLPKDRFSAERLKGVDSTLKIQPAKLEDSAVYLCASSLGRAWETQYFGPGTRLLVL.

The chain joins TRBV19 to TRBJ2-2; D is unresolved. The CDR3 has 13 residues. V lost 3 bases to trimming and J lost 5 bases, with 7 bases between them. Per germline, CDR1 LNHDA and CDR2 SQIVND (reference sequence). CDR3: CASSIQATGELFF. CDR3 DNA sequence: TGTGCCAGTAGTATCCAGGCAACCGGGGAGCTGTTTTTT.

The chain has TRBV27 and TRBJ1-5; the D gene is possibly TRBD1 (5 bases). The CDR3 length is 14 residues. V lost 3 bases and J lost 4, with 10 bases in between. Germline lookup yields CDR1 MNHEY and CDR2 SMNVEV (reference sequence). The CDR3: CASSLGGGNQPQHF. CDR3 bases: TGTGCCAGCAGTTTGGGGGGTGGAAATCAGCCCCAGCATTTT.

V and J are TRBV11-3 and TRBJ2-7, with 9 bases aligning to TRBD2. CDR1 is SGHNT and CDR2 is YENEEA in the germline V gene. This CDR3 spans 15 amino acids. V shed 3 bases and J 2 bases; nucleotides not matched to a gene: 5. CDR3 sequence: CASSFDSGSAYEQYF. CDR3 sequence (DNA): TGTGCCAGCAGCTTCGATAGCGGGAGTGCCTACGAGCAGTACTTC.

The gene calls are TRBV9 and TRBJ2-5; 10 nucleotides align to TRBD1. Germline V gene data show CDR1 as SGDLS and CDR2 as YYNGEE. The CDR3 has 19 residues. V was clipped by 4 bases and J by 0 bases; unmatched bases: 15. CDR3 in amino acids: CASSLKSFGTGVYQETQYF. The DNA for the CDR3 is TGTGCCAGCAGCCTTAAATCATTTGGGACAGGGGTGTACCAAGAGACCCAGTACTTC.

This clone is judged medium-sized. This sequence joins TRBV19 and TRBJ1-4; 7 nucleotides line up with TRBD1. CDR1 and CDR2 from the germline V gene are LNHDA and SQIVND (reference sequence). The CDR3 runs 14 residues. With V trimmed by 5 bases and J by 7 bases, 7 bases remained unmatched. The CDR3 nucleotides read TGTGCCAGTAGTCCAACCGACAGGGTTGAAAAACTGTTTTTT. Its translation is CASSPTDRVEKLFF.

This rearrangement joins TRBV12-3 or TRBV12-4 to TRBJ1-2; D not resolved. The V gene lost 5 bases and the J gene lost 8 bases, with 12 bases spanning the gap. This CDR3 has 12 amino acids. The CDR3 DNA reads as TGTGCCAGCAGTCACACCGGTAGCGGCTACACCTTC. Protein: CASSHTGSGYTF.

This chain uses TRBV12-3 or TRBV12-4 with TRBJ1-1; D is unclear. V was pared by 5 bases and J by 6 bases, with 10 bases between. The CDR3 has 12 amino acids. The CDR3 nucleotides are TGTGCCAGCAGTCTCACAAGCGCTGAAGCTTTCTTT. This translates into CASSLTSAEAFF.

This clone was seen more than once but under ten times. The rearrangement joins TRBV10-3 to TRBJ2-2, with D possibly TRBD2 on 6 matching bases. The CDR3 totals 17 residues. V dropped 0 bases and J dropped 5 bases, with 16 bases sitting between them. Germline values: CDR1 ENHRY, CDR2 SYGVKD. The CDR3 protein is CAISESTVSGWTGELFF. DNA for the CDR3: TGTGCCATCAGTGAGTCGACAGTTAGCGGATGGACCGGGGAGCTGTTTTTT.

The chain is built from TRBV29-1 and TRBJ2-7; 15 bases fit TRBD2. There are 15 residues in the CDR3. Trimming took 3 bases from V and 4 from J; bases not matched to a gene: 4. CDR1 is SQVTM, CDR2 ANQGSEA, per germline. The CDR3 DNA sequence: TGCAGCGTTGAGGGACTAGCGGGAGGAACTTACGAGCAGTACTTC. As protein: CSVEGLAGGTYEQYF.

The chain carries TRBV9 and TRBJ2-3; 12 positions agree with TRBD1. CDR1 and CDR2 from the germline V gene are SGDLS and YYNGEE. The V gene end was trimmed by 5 bases and the J gene end by 1 base; junction bases not matched to a gene: 2. CDR3 length: 15 residues. The CDR3 loop reads CASSRDRGRTDTQYF. CDR3 in DNA: TGTGCCAGCAGTCGGGACAGGGGGCGCACAGATACGCAGTATTTT.

The CDR3 loop is CASSPYLESSGNTIYF. The CDR3 region has the DNA TGTGCCAGCAGTCCTTATCTGGAGAGCTCTGGAAACACCATATATTTT. The V gene is TRBV28, the J gene TRBJ1-3; D gene ambiguous. V was shortened by 5 bases and J by 0 bases, with 14 bases between the two germline ends. The CDR3 runs to 16 residues. Germline CDR1 is MDHEN and CDR2 is SYDVKM.

The rearrangement joins TRBV27 to TRBJ1-1, with D possibly TRBD1 on 5 matching bases. CDR3 length equals 12 residues. Per germline, CDR1 MNHEY and CDR2 SMNVEV (reference sequence). V gave up 5 bases and J gave up 10 bases, with 14 bases separating them. CDR3 sequence: CASSPSAGLAFF. CDR3 DNA sequence: TGTGCCAGCAGTCCAAGCGCAGGGTTAGCTTTCTTT.

Points on this clone: With a much larger clone just one base away, this may be a read error. The rearrangement joins TRBV29-1 to TRBJ1-2; 7 nucleotides agree with TRBD1. CDR3 size: 13 residues. The V gene's germline CDR1 is SQVTM and CDR2 ANQGSEA. The V gene end was trimmed by 8 bases and the J gene end by 3 bases; junction bases not matched to a gene: 9. CDR3: CSIPGGKYYGYTF. The CDR3 coding sequence is TGCAGCATCCCAGGGGGAAAATACTATGGCTACACCTTC.